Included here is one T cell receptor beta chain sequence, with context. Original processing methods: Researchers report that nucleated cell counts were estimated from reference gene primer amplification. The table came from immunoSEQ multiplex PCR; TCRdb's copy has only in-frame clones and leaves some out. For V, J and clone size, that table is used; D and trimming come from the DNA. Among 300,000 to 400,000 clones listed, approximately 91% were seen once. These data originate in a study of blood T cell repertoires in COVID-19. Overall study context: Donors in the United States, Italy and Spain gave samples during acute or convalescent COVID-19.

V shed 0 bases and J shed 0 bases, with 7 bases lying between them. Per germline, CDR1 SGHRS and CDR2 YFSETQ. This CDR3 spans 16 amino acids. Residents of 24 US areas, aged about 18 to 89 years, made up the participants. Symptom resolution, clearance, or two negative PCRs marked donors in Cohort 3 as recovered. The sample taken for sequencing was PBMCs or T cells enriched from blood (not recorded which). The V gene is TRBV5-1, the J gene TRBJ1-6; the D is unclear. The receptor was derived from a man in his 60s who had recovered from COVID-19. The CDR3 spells CASSLGGSSYNSPLHF. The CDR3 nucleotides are TGCGCCAGCAGCTTGGGAGGGAGCTCCTATAATTCACCCCTCCACTTT.